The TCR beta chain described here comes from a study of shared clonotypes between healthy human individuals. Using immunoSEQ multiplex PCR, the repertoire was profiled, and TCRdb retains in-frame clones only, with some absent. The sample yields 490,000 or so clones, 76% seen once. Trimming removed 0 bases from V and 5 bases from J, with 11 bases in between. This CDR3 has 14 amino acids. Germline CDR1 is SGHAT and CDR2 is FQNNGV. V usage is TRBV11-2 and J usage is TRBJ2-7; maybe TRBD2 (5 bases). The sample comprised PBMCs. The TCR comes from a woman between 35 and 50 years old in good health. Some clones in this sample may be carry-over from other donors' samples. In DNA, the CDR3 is TGTGCCAGCAGCTTAGATCGAGGGTCCCACGAGCAGTACTTC. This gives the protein CASSLDRGSHEQYF.